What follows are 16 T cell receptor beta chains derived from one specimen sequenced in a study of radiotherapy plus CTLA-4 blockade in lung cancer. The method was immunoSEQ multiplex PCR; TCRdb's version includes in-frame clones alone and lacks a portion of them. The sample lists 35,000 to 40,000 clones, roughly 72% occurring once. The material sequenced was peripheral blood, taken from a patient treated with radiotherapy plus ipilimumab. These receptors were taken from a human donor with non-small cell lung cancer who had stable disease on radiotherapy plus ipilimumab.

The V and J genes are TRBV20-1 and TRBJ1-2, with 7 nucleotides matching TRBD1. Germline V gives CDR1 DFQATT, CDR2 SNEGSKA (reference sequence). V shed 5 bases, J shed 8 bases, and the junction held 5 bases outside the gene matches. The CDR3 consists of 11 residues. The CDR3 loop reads CSAQGVEGYTF. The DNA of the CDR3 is TGCAGTGCTCAGGGGGTGGAGGGCTACACCTTC.

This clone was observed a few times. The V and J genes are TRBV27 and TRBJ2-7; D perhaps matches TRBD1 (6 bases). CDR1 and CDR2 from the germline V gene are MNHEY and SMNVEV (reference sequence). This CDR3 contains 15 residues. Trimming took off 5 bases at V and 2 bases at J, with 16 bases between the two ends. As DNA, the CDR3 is TGTGCCAGCAGTCGGACAGTTTTTCCCACCTACGAGCAGTACTTC. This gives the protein CASSRTVFPTYEQYF.

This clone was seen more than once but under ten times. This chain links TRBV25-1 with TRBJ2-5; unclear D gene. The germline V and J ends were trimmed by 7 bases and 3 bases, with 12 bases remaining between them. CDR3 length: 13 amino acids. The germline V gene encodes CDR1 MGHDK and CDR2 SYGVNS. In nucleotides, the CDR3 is TGTGCCAGCATCCCAGGCAACGAAGAGACCCAGTACTTC. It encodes CASIPGNEETQYF.

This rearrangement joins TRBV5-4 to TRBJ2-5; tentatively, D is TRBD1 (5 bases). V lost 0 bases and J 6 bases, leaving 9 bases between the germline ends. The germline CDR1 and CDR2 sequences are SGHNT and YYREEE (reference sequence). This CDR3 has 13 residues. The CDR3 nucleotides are TGTGCCAGCAGCTTGGGGGGCGGACAGACCCAGTACTTC. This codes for CASSLGGGQTQYF. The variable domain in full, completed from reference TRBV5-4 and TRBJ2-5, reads ETGVTQSPTHLIKTRGQQVTLRCSSQSGHNTVSWYQQALGQGPQFIFQYYREEENGRGNFPPRFSGLQFPNYSSELNVNALELDDSALYLCASSLGGGQTQYFGPGTRLLVL.

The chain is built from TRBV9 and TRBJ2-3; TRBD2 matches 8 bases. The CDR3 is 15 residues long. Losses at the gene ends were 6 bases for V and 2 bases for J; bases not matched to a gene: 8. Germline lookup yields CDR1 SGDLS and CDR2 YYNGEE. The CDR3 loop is CASTPGTRVTDTQYF. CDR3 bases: TGTGCCAGCACCCCCGGGACTAGAGTCACAGATACGCAGTATTTT.

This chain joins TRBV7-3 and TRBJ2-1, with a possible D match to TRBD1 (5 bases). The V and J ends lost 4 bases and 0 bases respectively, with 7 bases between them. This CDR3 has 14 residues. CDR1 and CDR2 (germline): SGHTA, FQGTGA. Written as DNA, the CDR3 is TGTGCCAGCAGCTACAGGAGCTCCTACAATGAGCAGTTCTTC. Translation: CASSYRSSYNEQFF.

CDR3 residues: CASSQTGQNNQPQHF. The CDR3 DNA reads TGCGCCAGCAGCCAAACGGGACAGAATAATCAGCCCCAGCATTTT. The rearrangement uses TRBV4-1 and TRBJ1-5; 7 positions agree with TRBD1. This CDR3 has 15 residues. Trimming at V came to 2 bases and at J to 4 bases, leaving 5 bases not matched to a gene. The V gene's germline CDR1 is MGHRA and CDR2 YSYEKL.

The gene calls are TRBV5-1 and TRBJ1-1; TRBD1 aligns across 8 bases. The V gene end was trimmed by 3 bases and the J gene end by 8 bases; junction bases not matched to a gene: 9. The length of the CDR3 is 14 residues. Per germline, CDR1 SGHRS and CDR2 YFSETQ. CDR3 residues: CASSSRTGLSEAFF. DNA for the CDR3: TGCGCCAGCAGCTCCAGGACAGGGCTATCGGAAGCTTTCTTT.

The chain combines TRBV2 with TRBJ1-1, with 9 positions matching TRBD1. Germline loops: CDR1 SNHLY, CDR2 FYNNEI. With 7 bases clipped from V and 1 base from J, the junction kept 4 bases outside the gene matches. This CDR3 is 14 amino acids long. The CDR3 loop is CASKPGQGNTEAFF. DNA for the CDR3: TGTGCCAGCAAACCGGGACAGGGGAACACTGAAGCTTTCTTT.

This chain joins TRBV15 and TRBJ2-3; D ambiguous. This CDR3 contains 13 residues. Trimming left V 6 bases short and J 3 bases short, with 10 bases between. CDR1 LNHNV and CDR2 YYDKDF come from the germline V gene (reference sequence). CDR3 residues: CATRRVSTDTQYF. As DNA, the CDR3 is TGTGCCACCAGACGGGTTTCGACAGATACGCAGTATTTT.

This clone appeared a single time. CDR3 nucleotides: TGTGCCAGCAGAGTGGGGCAACTTGCCTACGAGCAGTACTTC. Residues: CASRVGQLAYEQYF. This rearrangement joins TRBV2 to TRBJ2-7, with D possibly TRBD1 on 5 matching bases. Germline CDR1 is SNHLY and CDR2 is FYNNEI. CDR3 length: 14 amino acids. V gave up 6 bases and J gave up 2 bases, with 14 bases separating them.

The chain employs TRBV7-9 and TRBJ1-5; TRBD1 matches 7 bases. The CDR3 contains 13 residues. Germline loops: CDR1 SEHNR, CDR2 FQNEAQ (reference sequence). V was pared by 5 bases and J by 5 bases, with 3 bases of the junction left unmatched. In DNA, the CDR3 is TGTGCCAGCAGCGGCGACAGGGATCAGCCCCAGCATTTT. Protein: CASSGDRDQPQHF.

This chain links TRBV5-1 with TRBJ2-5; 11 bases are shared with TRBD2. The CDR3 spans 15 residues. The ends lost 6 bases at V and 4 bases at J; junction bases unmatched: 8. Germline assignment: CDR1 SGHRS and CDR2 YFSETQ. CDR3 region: CASTYSGGAIETQYF. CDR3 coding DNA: TGCGCCAGCACCTATAGCGGGGGGGCAATAGAGACCCAGTACTTC.

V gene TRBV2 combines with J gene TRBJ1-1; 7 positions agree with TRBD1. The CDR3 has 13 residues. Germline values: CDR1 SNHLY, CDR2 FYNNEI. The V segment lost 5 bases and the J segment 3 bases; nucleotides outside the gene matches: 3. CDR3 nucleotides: TGTGCCAGCAGTACGGACAGGTACACTGAAGCTTTCTTT. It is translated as CASSTDRYTEAFF.

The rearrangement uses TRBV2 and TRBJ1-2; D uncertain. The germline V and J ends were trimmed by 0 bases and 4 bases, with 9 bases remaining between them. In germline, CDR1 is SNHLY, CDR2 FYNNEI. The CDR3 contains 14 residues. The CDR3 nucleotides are TGTGCCAGCAGTGAAGCCACAGTGGGCTATGGCTACACCTTC. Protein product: CASSEATVGYGYTF.

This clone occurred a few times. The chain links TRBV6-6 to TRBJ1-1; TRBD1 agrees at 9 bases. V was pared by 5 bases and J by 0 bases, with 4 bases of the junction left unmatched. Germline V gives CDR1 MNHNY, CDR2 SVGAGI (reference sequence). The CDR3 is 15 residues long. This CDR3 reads CASSPRDRVNTEAFF. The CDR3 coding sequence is TGTGCCAGCAGTCCCCGGGACAGGGTGAACACTGAAGCTTTCTTT.